The sequence of this TCR beta chain was determined in a study of T cell repertoires in cytomegalovirus infection. In its sample, this clonotype was seen a few times. V was trimmed by 2 bases and J by 6 bases, leaving 17 bases between them. Germline V CDR1 and CDR2: SGHAT, FQNNGV. CDR3 length: 16 amino acids. Each CDR3 protein gets one entry after TCRdb re-called the reads with MiXCR. Here the sample spans some 220,000 distinct CDR3 sequences, more than 9% being singletons. The sequenced sample consisted of PBMCs. The chain recombines TRBV11-2 with TRBJ2-1; the D gene is possibly TRBD2 (5 bases). The sequence was obtained from a human donor in good health (CMV status not recorded). Some clones in this sample may be carry-over from other donors' samples. The CDR3 loop reads CASSLYVGATPNEQFF. CDR3 nucleotide sequence: TGTGCCAGCAGCTTATACGTGGGAGCCACCCCCAATGAGCAGTTCTTC.